A single sample gave rise to the 12 T cell receptor beta chains below, sequenced in a study of beta chain bispecific antibodies for T cell cancers. Overall study results and limits: The leukemia cells, rather than normal T cells, gave most of the targeted TRBV signal.

T cells were expanded from blood mononuclear cells for two to three days with anti-CD3 OKT3 or CD3/CD28 beads. TCRdb re-called the 5' RACE reads with MiXCR, one entry per CDR3 protein. The sample has about 17,000 distinct CDR3 sequences, about 2.2% seen once. No antigens are known for them. Sequencing input: healthy donor T cells cultured with leukemia cells. The receptor set was obtained from a human donor in good health. Some clones in this sample may be carry-over from other donors' samples.

This clonotype was counted many times. The V gene is TRBV5-4, the J gene TRBJ2-1, with D possibly called TRBD1 or TRBD2 (5 bases each). The CDR3 runs 15 residues. Germline V gene data show CDR1 as SGHNT and CDR2 as YYREEE (reference sequence). V was shortened by 4 bases and J by 0 bases, with 11 bases between the two germline ends. The CDR3 sequence is CASSRRDDSYNEQFF. The CDR3 nucleotides are TGTGCCAGCAGCCGCCGGGACGACTCCTACAATGAGCAGTTCTTC.

This clonotype was seen ten or more times. This chain links TRBV6-5 with TRBJ1-1; TRBD1 aligns across 9 bases. The CDR3 extends over 13 amino acids. Germline lookup yields CDR1 MNHEY and CDR2 SVGAGI. Germline trimming cut 6 bases from V and 4 bases from J; bases unmatched to any gene: 3. CDR3 protein: CASRKQGATEAFF. CDR3 sequence (DNA): TGTGCCAGCAGGAAACAGGGGGCCACTGAAGCTTTCTTT.

Within the sample, this clonotype is medium-sized. The chain carries TRBV29-1 and TRBJ2-2, with D unresolved. Germline loops: CDR1 SQVTM, CDR2 ANQGSEA. The CDR3 is made up of 12 amino acids. The V gene lost 5 bases and the J gene lost 5 bases, with 9 bases spanning the gap. As DNA, the CDR3 is TGCAGCGTTTGGTGGATAACCGGGGAGCTGTTTTTT. It codes for CSVWWITGELFF.

The rearrangement uses TRBV29-1 and TRBJ1-1; D is undetermined. Trimming stripped 4 bases from V and 3 bases from J, with 12 bases between. The CDR3 is 13 amino acids. Germline-derived CDR1 and CDR2 are SQVTM and ANQGSEA. The CDR3 loop is CSVVVALDTEAFF. Written as DNA, the CDR3 is TGCAGCGTTGTTGTGGCATTAGACACTGAAGCTTTCTTT.

This clonotype has a count of ten or more. The rearrangement uses TRBV4-1 and TRBJ2-3; D uncertain. There are 13 residues in the CDR3. The V and J ends lost 0 bases and 11 bases respectively, with 12 bases between them. Germline V CDR1 and CDR2: MGHRA, YSYEKL. The CDR3 region is CASSQDTSTKQYF. DNA for the CDR3: TGCGCCAGCAGCCAAGATACCTCAACCAAGCAGTATTTT.

This clonotype was counted many times. The chain combines TRBV3-1 with TRBJ1-4; a weak D match, TRBD1 (5 bases). The CDR3 extends over 14 amino acids. V lost 4 bases and J lost 7, with 13 bases in between. From germline, CDR1 is LGHDT and CDR2 YNNKEL (reference sequence). DNA of the CDR3: TGTGCCAGCAGCCCGCTGCAGGGTACTGAAAAACTGTTTTTT. This sequence encodes CASSPLQGTEKLFF.

This clonotype was seen at least ten times. The V and J genes are TRBV30 and TRBJ2-1, with D hard to call. In germline, CDR1 is GTSNPN, CDR2 SVGIG (reference sequence). Trimming cost V 2 bases and J 5 bases, with 7 bases left between them. The CDR3 length is 12 residues. CDR3 sequence: CAWSHGDNEQFF. The CDR3 nucleotides read TGTGCCTGGAGTCACGGCGACAATGAGCAGTTCTTC.

This clonotype was detected ten times or more. The rearrangement links TRBV19 to TRBJ2-2, with D hard to call. The CDR3 has 12 residues. The germline CDR1 and CDR2 sequences are LNHDA and SQIVND (reference sequence). V was clipped by 4 bases and J by 4 bases, with 4 bases between them. This CDR3 is CASSTPTGELFF. DNA of the CDR3: TGTGCCAGTAGTACCCCCACCGGGGAGCTGTTTTTT. The entire variable domain, with the rest obtained from reference TRBV19 and TRBJ2-2, is as follows: DGGITQSPKYLFRKEGQNVTLSCEQNLNHDAMYWYRQDPGQGLRLIYYSQIVNDFQKGDIAEGYSVSREKKESFPLTVTSAQKNPTAFYLCASSTPTGELFFGEGSRLTVL.

This clonotype was counted ten times or more. The J gene is TRBJ2-7, the V gene TRBV27; D gene uncertain. Germline V lookup: CDR1 MNHEY, CDR2 SMNVEV (reference sequence). Trimming removed 0 bases from V and 2 bases from J, with 5 bases in between. This CDR3 has 13 amino acids. As DNA, the CDR3 is TGTGCCAGCAGTTTATCTCAGACCTACGAGCAGTACTTC. Protein sequence: CASSLSQTYEQYF.

This clonotype was recorded many times. The chain links TRBV6-5 to TRBJ1-2; tentative D call: TRBD1 (6 bases). Trimming pared 4 bases from V and 6 bases from J, leaving 21 bases between. The length of the CDR3 is 16 residues. CDR1 and CDR2 (germline): MNHEY, SVGAGI. In DNA form, the CDR3 reads TGTGCCAGCAGTTCTCGACCTCCTGACAGGCGGAATGGCTACACCTTC. Its translation is CASSSRPPDRRNGYTF.

This clonotype was recorded many times. The chain joins TRBV2 to TRBJ2-2; D unclear. The CDR3 has 14 amino acids. V lost 0 bases and J lost 8, with 10 bases in between. CDR1 SNHLY and CDR2 FYNNEI come from the germline V gene. CDR3 coding DNA: TGTGCCAGCAGTGAAGCGCTCCTCCGTGGGGAGCTGTTTTTT. It encodes CASSEALLRGELFF.

This clonotype was found many times. The rearrangement uses TRBV19 and TRBJ2-1; possibly TRBD1 or TRBD2 for D (5 bases each). Germline V lookup: CDR1 LNHDA, CDR2 SQIVND (reference sequence). V shed 5 bases and J shed 8 bases, with 13 bases lying between them. The CDR3 totals 13 residues. CDR3 in amino acids: CASSEGTVYEQFF. The CDR3 DNA reads TGTGCCAGTAGTGAGGGGACGGTTTATGAGCAGTTCTTC.